Below, 26 T cell receptor beta chains from the same sample are listed, as sequenced in a study of monozygotic twins with inflammatory bowel disease. Each CDR3 protein gets one entry in TCRdb, which reprocessed the 5' RACE reads and gives no DNA. Recorded for this sample: roughly 330,000 distinct CDR3 sequences. Sequenced input: blood. These receptors were collected from a human donor with ulcerative colitis or Crohn's disease, or a healthy co-twin of an affected twin (not recorded which).

Here the CDR3 reads CSARDSGGASDTQYF. The chain links TRBV20-1 to TRBJ2-3; the D call of TRBD2 rests on TCRdb alone, since no DNA is present to check it. The CDR3 is made up of 15 amino acids. Germline V gives CDR1 DFQATT, CDR2 SNEGSKA (reference sequence).

The rearrangement links TRBV14 to TRBJ2-1; TCRdb names TRBD2, which stays unverified in the absence of DNA. The CDR3 loop spans 14 amino acids. Germline V CDR1 and CDR2: SGHDN, FVKESK. The CDR3 spells CASSQGISGSEQFF.

CDR3 amino acids: CASSSAGTGQTGELFF. V is TRBV28 and J is TRBJ2-2; TCRdb's assignment of TRBD1 cannot be checked, as there is no DNA. Looked up from germline, CDR1 is MDHEN and CDR2 is SYDVKM. The CDR3 has 16 amino acids.

This chain connects TRBV20-1 to TRBJ1-5; TCRdb reports TRBD1, a call that lacks DNA to check it against. The CDR3 length is 16 residues. The germline CDR1 and CDR2 sequences are DFQATT and SNEGSKA (reference sequence). CDR3 residues: CSARDYQGAANQPQHF.

The chain links TRBV7-3 to TRBJ2-1; with no DNA, the TCRdb D assignment of TRBD1 cannot be verified. This CDR3 has 15 amino acids. The germline gives CDR1 SGHTA, CDR2 FQGTGA. The CDR3 spells CASSLGGGSVNEQFF.

The rearrangement links TRBV5-1 to TRBJ1-6. The CDR3 has 13 residues. The germline V gene has CDR1 SGHRS and CDR2 YFSETQ. The CDR3 protein is CASSLDQNSPLHF.

The chain carries TRBV20-1 and TRBJ2-3; the D gene TCRdb calls, TRBD2, cannot be checked with no DNA. Germline V lookup: CDR1 DFQATT, CDR2 SNEGSKA (reference sequence). CDR3 length equals 16 residues. The chain's CDR3 is CSAFGTSGRSTDTQCF.

The chain employs TRBV28 and TRBJ2-7; TCRdb reports TRBD1, a call that lacks DNA to check it against. Per the germline V gene, CDR1 is MDHEN and CDR2 is SYDVKM. The CDR3 is 13 residues long. The CDR3 loop is CASSSGGGWEQYF.

The chain is built from TRBV6-2 or TRBV6-3 and TRBJ2-7. CDR3 length equals 11 residues. Per germline, CDR1 MNHEY and CDR2 SVGEGT. CDR3: CASSYYSEQYF.

The chain joins TRBV12-3 or TRBV12-4 to TRBJ2-6. CDR3 length equals 12 residues. The CDR3 spells CATRSGANVLTF.

Here the CDR3 reads CASTGDVGDEQFF. This chain connects TRBV6-5 to TRBJ2-1. The CDR3 is made up of 13 amino acids. Germline V gene sequence: CDR1 MNHEY, CDR2 SVGAGI.

The rearrangement uses TRBV20-1 and TRBJ2-1; checking the TCRdb D call of TRBD2 is not possible without DNA. Germline loops: CDR1 DFQATT, CDR2 SNEGSKA (reference sequence). The CDR3 spans 16 residues. CDR3 amino acids: CSVIRSAGGSYNEQFF.

V is TRBV28 and J is TRBJ2-5; TCRdb picks TRBD2, but there is no DNA to check that call. CDR1 MDHEN and CDR2 SYDVKM come from the germline V gene. CDR3 size: 13 residues. Here the CDR3 reads CASREGSQETQYF.

CDR3 sequence: CASSLPNPGGYTF. This chain uses TRBV7-9 with TRBJ1-2; TCRdb's assignment of TRBD1 cannot be checked, as there is no DNA. This CDR3 contains 13 residues. Germline V CDR1 and CDR2: SEHNR, FQNEAQ (reference sequence). The full variable domain, completed using reference TRBV7-9 and TRBJ1-2, is DTGVSQNPRHKITKRGQNVTFRCDPISEHNRLYWYRQTLGQGPEFLTYFQNEAQLEKSRLLSDRFSAERPKGSFSTLEIQRTEQGDSAMYLCASSLPNPGGYTFGSGTRLTVV.

The chain employs TRBV4-3 and TRBJ2-2; the TRBD1 assignment by TCRdb is unverifiable without DNA. From germline, CDR1 is LGHNA and CDR2 YSLEER. CDR3 size: 16 residues. The chain's CDR3 is CASSQAPTGNTGELFF.

V gene TRBV10-2 combines with J gene TRBJ2-1; TCRdb's D call, TRBD2, is unchecked because there is no DNA. Germline loops: CDR1 WSHSY, CDR2 SAAADI. The CDR3 extends over 14 amino acids. CDR3 region: CASGTSGRADEQFF.

The chain carries TRBV20-1 and TRBJ2-2; with no DNA, the TCRdb D assignment of TRBD2 cannot be verified. Germline V gene sequence: CDR1 DFQATT, CDR2 SNEGSKA (reference sequence). The length of the CDR3 is 20 residues. CDR3 sequence reads: CSARGFRLAGGPSNTGELFF.

This chain connects TRBV5-6 to TRBJ1-4; absent DNA, TCRdb's TRBD1 call cannot be checked. The length of the CDR3 is 15 residues. Germline assignment: CDR1 SGHDT and CDR2 YYEEEE. The CDR3 reads CASSKSGTGNEKLFF.

V is TRBV6-2 or TRBV6-3 and J is TRBJ2-1; the TCRdb D gene call, TRBD2, has no DNA to confirm it. The CDR3 spans 15 residues. Germline V lookup: CDR1 MNHEY, CDR2 SVGEGT. CDR3 loop: CASSELAGSYNEQFF.

The chain links TRBV7-2 to TRBJ2-7; the TCRdb call, TRBD2, lacks DNA for checking. CDR1 SGHTA and CDR2 FQGNSA come from the germline V gene. The CDR3 is 17 amino acids. The CDR3 loop is CASSPRTSGVKSYEQYF.

CDR3 in amino acids: CSARDRDRVYNEQFF. The chain uses TRBV20-1 and TRBJ2-1; lacking DNA, the TRBD1 call made by TCRdb goes unchecked. This CDR3 spans 15 amino acids. The germline CDR1 and CDR2 sequences are DFQATT and SNEGSKA (reference sequence).

The rearrangement uses TRBV6-1 and TRBJ1-6. The V gene's germline CDR1 is MNHNS and CDR2 SASEGT. The CDR3 contains 15 residues. CDR3 sequence reads: CASRTGETDNSPLHF.

The chain employs TRBV28 and TRBJ2-1. CDR1 and CDR2 (germline): MDHEN, SYDVKM. The CDR3 has 12 amino acids. The CDR3 region is CASRLYTDEQFF.

This chain uses TRBV10-3 with TRBJ2-2; the TCRdb call, TRBD1, lacks DNA for checking. Per the germline V gene, CDR1 is ENHRY and CDR2 is SYGVKD. CDR3 length: 12 amino acids. CDR3 residues: CAISRGAGELFF.

V and J are TRBV2 and TRBJ2-2; lacking DNA, the TRBD1 call made by TCRdb goes unchecked. The CDR3 contains 14 residues. Germline CDR1 and CDR2: SNHLY and FYNNEI. The CDR3 protein is CASSDQGPTGELFF.

The chain couples TRBV7-2 to TRBJ1-1; TCRdb lists TRBD1, though no DNA is available to test this call. This CDR3 is 15 amino acids long. Germline V gene data show CDR1 as SGHTA and CDR2 as FQGNSA. The CDR3 here is CASSLDSGTRTEAFF.